The sequence of this TCR beta chain was determined in a study of blood T cell repertoires in COVID-19. Study-wide context: Nucleic acid was either cDNA or gDNA, and it came from T cells, B-cell-depleted T cells, or PBMCs.

Sequenced by immunoSEQ multiplex PCR; TCRdb stores in-frame clones only, minus some. Of about 130,000 clones listed, 85% to 90% are singletons. The germline V and J ends were trimmed by 1 base and 0 bases, with 7 bases remaining between them. Germline-derived CDR1 and CDR2 are SQVTM and ANQGSEA. This CDR3 is built from 14 residues. Sequenced input: peripheral blood. V usage is TRBV29-1 and J usage is TRBJ1-3; no reliable D call. This clonotype was obtained from an elderly woman with acute or convalescent COVID-19. The CDR3 region has the DNA TGCAGCGTTGAAGCTAGATCCTCTGGAAACACCATATATTTT. It yields the protein CSVEARSSGNTIYF.